The 7 T cell receptor beta chains below come from one sample, sequenced in a study of T cell responses to AZD1222 COVID-19 vaccine. Repertoires were generated with immunoSEQ multiplex PCR, while TCRdb's copy carries only in-frame clones and drops some. This table holds over 150,000 clones, around 89% found once. The sample in question was peripheral blood, obtained on day 0 of AZD1222 vaccination. These receptors were collected from an adult in good health.

This clone was seen just once. This chain links TRBV7-2 with TRBJ2-2, with D hard to call. V lost 2 bases and J 10 bases, leaving 11 bases between the germline ends. Per the germline V gene, CDR1 is SGHTA and CDR2 is FQGNSA. The CDR3 spans 13 residues. CDR3 protein: CASSLLFAEELFF. Here the CDR3 DNA reads TGTGCCAGCAGCTTATTGTTTGCCGAGGAGCTGTTTTTT. Full variable domain (remainder filled in from reference TRBV7-2 and TRBJ2-2): GAGVSQSPSNKVTEKGKDVELRCDPISGHTALYWYRQSLGQGLEFLIYFQGNSAPDKSGLPSDRFSAERTGGSVSTLTIQRTQQEDSAVYLCASSLLFAEELFFGEGSRLTVL.

The V gene is TRBV5-1, the J gene TRBJ2-4, with D possibly being TRBD1 (8 bases). V shed 0 bases and J shed 6 bases, with 13 bases lying between them. CDR1 is SGHRS, CDR2 YFSETQ, per germline. The CDR3 length is 15 residues. The CDR3: CASSLESGTGNIQYF. DNA for the CDR3: TGCGCCAGCAGCTTGGAGAGCGGGACAGGAAACATTCAGTACTTC.

CDR3 in DNA: TGTGCCAGCAGGAGGGACAACAACTATGGCTACACCTTC. As protein: CASRRDNNYGYTF. This sequence joins TRBV6-5 and TRBJ1-2; perhaps TRBD1 as D (6 bases). V gave up 6 bases and J gave up 2 bases, with 10 bases separating them. This CDR3 region has 13 residues. CDR1 is MNHEY, CDR2 SVGAGI, per germline.

V and J are TRBV6-6 and TRBJ2-3; D is unclear. This CDR3 is built from 13 residues. Looked up from germline, CDR1 is MNHNY and CDR2 is SVGAGI (reference sequence). Trimming took off 5 bases at V and 7 bases at J, with 13 bases between the two ends. The CDR3 loop is CASSQNTANTQYF. CDR3 in DNA: TGTGCCAGCAGTCAGAACACGGCTAATACGCAGTATTTT.

The chain has TRBV2 and TRBJ2-3; D tentatively fits TRBD1 or TRBD2 (6 bases each). This CDR3 spans 15 amino acids. CDR1 and CDR2 from the germline V gene are SNHLY and FYNNEI. V was cut by 7 bases and J by 2 bases, with 16 bases left in between. DNA of the CDR3: TGTGCCAGCACCGCAGGGGACTCACCCACAGATACGCAGTATTTT. It specifies CASTAGDSPTDTQYF.

This chain joins TRBV5-4 and TRBJ1-6; TRBD1 matches at 9 bases. Germline values: CDR1 SGHNT, CDR2 YYREEE (reference sequence). This CDR3 has 14 residues. J gave up 7 bases and V 4 bases, and 3 bases lay outside the gene matches. For the CDR3, the DNA is TGTGCCAGCAGCGCACAGGGGGCCAATTCACCCCTCCACTTT. The encoded protein is CASSAQGANSPLHF.

The V call is TRBV3-1 (or the pseudogene TRBV3-2), the J call TRBJ2-7; TRBD2 aligns across 8 bases. The ends lost 3 bases at V and 4 bases at J; junction bases unmatched: 11. This CDR3 contains 16 residues. Looked up from germline, CDR1 is LGHDT and CDR2 is YNNKEL (reference sequence). In nucleotides, the CDR3 is TGTGCCAGCAGCCAGATAACCGGGACTAGGAAATACGAGCAGTACTTC. Its protein product is CASSQITGTRKYEQYF.